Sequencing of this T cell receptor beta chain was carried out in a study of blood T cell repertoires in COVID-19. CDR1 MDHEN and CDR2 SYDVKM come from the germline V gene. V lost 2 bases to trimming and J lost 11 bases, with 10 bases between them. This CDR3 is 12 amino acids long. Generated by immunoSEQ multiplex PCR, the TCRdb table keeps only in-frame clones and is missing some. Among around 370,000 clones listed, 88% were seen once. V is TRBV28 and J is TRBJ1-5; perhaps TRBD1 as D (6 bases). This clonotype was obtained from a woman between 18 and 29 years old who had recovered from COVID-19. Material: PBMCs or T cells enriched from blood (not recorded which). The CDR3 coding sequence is TGTGCCAGCAGTTTAGAGGGGGGGGCCCAGCATTTT. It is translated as CASSLEGGAQHF.